This passage covers 27 T cell receptor beta chains from one sample sequenced in a study of T cell clones after liver transplantation. TCRdb's table, derived via immunoSEQ multiplex PCR, lists solely in-frame clones and lacks some. The data hold 95,000 to 110,000 clones, with roughly four fifths observed a single time. Sequencing used CD4+ T cells from blood, obtained around 44 months after liver transplant. The receptor set was obtained from a human patient who received a liver transplant. Part of the T cell pool may stem from the graft donor.

The CDR3 loop is CASSVQRISTDTQYF. CDR3 nucleotide sequence: TGTGCCAGCAGCGTACAGCGGATAAGCACAGATACGCAGTATTTT. This rearrangement joins TRBV9 to TRBJ2-3, with a weak D call TRBD2 (5 bases). CDR1 and CDR2 from the germline V gene are SGDLS and YYNGEE. The V gene lost 1 base and the J gene lost 0 bases, with 9 bases spanning the gap. This CDR3 spans 15 amino acids.

The chain uses TRBV19 and TRBJ1-1, with unresolved D. The CDR3 sequence is 12 residues long. The germline CDR1 and CDR2 sequences are LNHDA and SQIVND (reference sequence). V was trimmed by 7 bases and J by 7 bases, leaving 13 bases between them. Written as DNA, the CDR3 is TGTGCCAGTAAGTGGCGGCGGAGTGAAGCTTTCTTT. Residues: CASKWRRSEAFF.

The chain employs TRBV5-1 and TRBJ2-2; the match to TRBD1 covers 7 bases. Looked up from germline, CDR1 is SGHRS and CDR2 is YFSETQ. The CDR3 is made up of 14 amino acids. Trimming cost V 6 bases and J 6 bases; bases outside gene matches: 8. DNA for the CDR3: TGCGCCAGCACCAGTACAGGGGACCCCGGGGAGCTGTTTTTT. Residues: CASTSTGDPGELFF.

The J gene is TRBJ2-5, the V gene TRBV18, with 7 bases fitting TRBD1. Germline V gene lookup returns CDR1 KGHSH and CDR2 LQKENI. This CDR3 is 15 amino acids long. Losses at the gene ends were 2 bases for V and 1 base for J; bases not matched to a gene: 4. This CDR3 is CASSPMTGIQETQYF. CDR3 coding DNA: TGTGCCAGCTCACCAATGACAGGGATCCAAGAGACCCAGTACTTC.

Written as DNA, the CDR3 is TGTGCCAGCAGTTCTTCCGGACAGCTGACCTACGAGCAGTACTTC. Protein product: CASSSSGQLTYEQYF. The chain recombines TRBV27 with TRBJ2-7, with D maybe TRBD1 (6 bases). This CDR3 contains 15 residues. Germline CDR1 and CDR2: MNHEY and SMNVEV (reference sequence). The V end was cut by 4 bases, the J end by 2 bases, with 15 bases between.

The chain carries TRBV6-1 and TRBJ1-6; 7 nucleotides match TRBD1. Germline V lookup: CDR1 MNHNS, CDR2 SASEGT. The ends lost 6 bases at V and 14 bases at J; junction bases unmatched: 13. The CDR3 loop spans 14 amino acids. The CDR3 spells CASRSRREGATLHF. The CDR3 region has the DNA TGTGCCAGCAGATCCCGGCGCGAGGGGGCCACCCTCCACTTT.

V gene TRBV5-4 combines with J gene TRBJ2-1, with no clear D. This CDR3 spans 13 amino acids. Germline V gives CDR1 SGHNT, CDR2 YYREEE (reference sequence). Trimming stripped 4 bases from V and 4 bases from J, with 9 bases between. The CDR3 bases are TGTGCCAGCAGCCCAATAGGGTACAATGAGCAGTTCTTC. Protein product: CASSPIGYNEQFF.

J is TRBJ1-2 and V is TRBV29-1, with D perhaps TRBD1 (6 bases). This CDR3 comprises 13 residues. CDR1 SQVTM and CDR2 ANQGSEA come from the germline V gene. V lost 6 bases, J lost 4 bases, and 15 bases lay in between. CDR3 sequence reads: CSVPFRGGYGYTF. The CDR3 DNA reads TGCAGCGTGCCCTTCAGGGGAGGCTATGGCTACACCTTC.

In its sample, this clone was seen a few times. V usage is TRBV15 and J usage is TRBJ1-2, with 8 bases fitting TRBD1. After removal of 0 bases from V and 8 bases from J, the junction contained 8 bases not matched to a gene. Germline V gene sequence: CDR1 LNHNV, CDR2 YYDKDF (reference sequence). CDR3 length: 15 residues. CDR3 sequence: CATSRDRQGARGYTF. In nucleotides, the CDR3 is TGTGCCACCAGCAGAGATCGGCAGGGGGCGAGGGGCTACACCTTC.

Details on this clone: Other DNA sequences in the sample encode the same CDR3. The V call is TRBV29-1, the J call TRBJ2-1; D might be TRBD1 (6 bases). V lost 6 bases and J lost 5, with 17 bases in between. From germline, CDR1 is SQVTM and CDR2 ANQGSEA. This CDR3 region has 14 residues. CDR3 in amino acids: CSVSGHHQDNEQFF. DNA of the CDR3: TGCAGCGTCTCGGGACACCATCAAGACAATGAGCAGTTCTTC.

This chain uses TRBV9 with TRBJ1-1; D not resolved. The V end lost 4 bases, the J end lost 0 bases, and 13 bases lay between the germline ends. This CDR3 has 15 amino acids. Per the germline V gene, CDR1 is SGDLS and CDR2 is YYNGEE. The CDR3 nucleotides read TGTGCCAGCAGCTCTACCGACGGCCTGAACACTGAAGCTTTCTTT. Amino acid sequence: CASSSTDGLNTEAFF.

V and J are TRBV25-1 and TRBJ2-5; D is unclear. V lost 7 bases to trimming and J lost 2 bases, with 11 bases between them. The length of the CDR3 is 13 residues. CDR1 is MGHDK, CDR2 SYGVNS, per germline. CDR3 loop: CASKDDPQETQYF. The CDR3, as DNA: TGTGCCAGCAAGGACGACCCTCAAGAGACCCAGTACTTC.

The J gene is TRBJ2-3, the V gene TRBV6-4; no clear D gene. Germline values: CDR1 MRHNA, CDR2 SNTAGT. Trimming took 4 bases from V and 0 from J, leaving 14 bases between them. This CDR3 is 16 amino acids long. The DNA of the CDR3 is TGTGCCAGCAGTGCCTTAGGGTCTTCTAGCACAGATACGCAGTATTTT. Protein sequence: CASSALGSSSTDTQYF.

V gene TRBV9 combines with J gene TRBJ1-6; possible D gene TRBD1, 5 bases. V lost 4 bases and J lost 5, with 13 bases in between. The CDR3 is 15 amino acids. CDR1 SGDLS and CDR2 YYNGEE come from the germline V gene. The CDR3 DNA reads TGTGCCAGCAGCACTAGACAGACGAATAATTCACCCCTCCACTTT. Amino acids: CASSTRQTNNSPLHF. Full variable domain (remainder filled in from reference TRBV9 and TRBJ1-6): DSGVTQTPKHLITATGQRVTLRCSPRSGDLSVYWYQQSLDQGLQFLIQYYNGEERAKGNILERFSAQQFPDLHSELNLSSLELGDSALYFCASSTRQTNNSPLHFGNGTRLTVT.

This rearrangement joins TRBV14 to TRBJ1-2; D gene unclear. The CDR3 extends over 14 amino acids. Trimming took 0 bases from V and 4 from J, leaving 9 bases between them. Germline V gene lookup returns CDR1 SGHDN and CDR2 FVKESK. The CDR3 DNA follows: TGTGCCAGCAGCCAAGATCCTGCGGGCTATGGCTACACCTTC. This translates into CASSQDPAGYGYTF.

J is TRBJ2-7 and V is TRBV6-1; 7 bases agree with TRBD2. The CDR3 spans 17 residues. V shed 1 base and J 3 bases; nucleotides not matched to a gene: 12. From germline, CDR1 is MNHNS and CDR2 SASEGT. CDR3 residues: CASSEGGSGGRIYEQYF. The CDR3 DNA follows: TGTGCCAGCAGTGAAGGAGGGTCGGGCGGGAGAATCTACGAGCAGTACTTC.

This rearrangement joins TRBV19 to TRBJ2-7, with D possibly being TRBD1 or TRBD2 (5 bases each). From germline, CDR1 is LNHDA and CDR2 SQIVND (reference sequence). This CDR3 is 14 amino acids long. V shed 0 bases and J shed 9 bases, with 15 bases lying between them. CDR3 DNA: TGTGCCAGTAGTATAGATCCCCGAGGGGAGAGGCAGTACTTC. It translates to CASSIDPRGERQYF.

The J gene is TRBJ2-6, the V gene TRBV27; D is possibly TRBD1 (6 bases). The germline gives CDR1 MNHEY, CDR2 SMNVEV (reference sequence). V lost 5 bases and J lost 5, with 13 bases in between. CDR3 length: 15 residues. CDR3 nucleotide sequence: TGTGCCAGCAGTCTGAGGGGGAATCGGGCCAACGTCCTGACTTTC. This sequence encodes CASSLRGNRANVLTF.

The chain has TRBV29-1 and TRBJ1-1; TRBD1 aligns across 11 bases. The CDR3 has 14 amino acids. V lost 7 bases and J lost 0; bases outside the gene matches: 4. Germline V gene lookup returns CDR1 SQVTM and CDR2 ANQGSEA. DNA for the CDR3: TGCAGCGGCCGGACAGGGGGCCTGAACACTGAAGCTTTCTTT. Translation: CSGRTGGLNTEAFF. Using reference TRBV29-1 and TRBJ1-1 for the parts outside the CDR3, the full variable domain is SAVISQKPSRDICQRGTSLTIQCQVDSQVTMMFWYRQQPGQSLTLIATANQGSEATYESGFVIDKFPISRPNLTFSTLTVSNMSPEDSSIYLCSGRTGGLNTEAFFGQGTRLTVV.

This rearrangement joins TRBV5-1 to TRBJ2-1, with unresolved D. CDR1 SGHRS and CDR2 YFSETQ come from the germline V gene. The CDR3 length is 15 residues. Deletions cut 6 bases from V and 0 bases from J, with 13 bases between. CDR3 sequence reads: CASTTDSSSYNEQFF. The CDR3 DNA reads TGCGCCAGCACCACCGACTCGAGCTCCTACAATGAGCAGTTCTTC.

The J gene is TRBJ2-5, the V gene TRBV5-4, with 8 bases lining up with TRBD2. Germline V CDR1 and CDR2: SGHNT, YYREEE (reference sequence). The CDR3 is 14 residues long. V dropped 2 bases and J dropped 4; count of bases not matched to a gene: 4. The CDR3 nucleotides are TGTGCCAGCAGCTTACCCGGGGGGGGAGAGACCCAGTACTTC. It translates to CASSLPGGGETQYF.

The chain links TRBV6-4 to TRBJ2-3; 7 bases are a match to TRBD1. Germline V CDR1 and CDR2: MRHNA, SNTAGT. Trimming cost V 6 bases and J 4 bases; bases outside gene matches: 10. The CDR3 has 15 amino acids. The CDR3 bases are TGTGCCAGCAGCCCCACAGGGGTCGGAGCAGATACGCAGTATTTT. Amino acid sequence: CASSPTGVGADTQYF.

CDR3 DNA sequence: TGCGCCAGCAGCTTGGTCCCGGGACCCGAGGAGACCCAGTACTTC. It translates to CASSLVPGPEETQYF. The chain has TRBV5-1 and TRBJ2-5; D possibly uses TRBD1 or TRBD2 (5 bases each). Germline CDR1 SGHRS, CDR2 YFSETQ. V gave up 0 bases and J gave up 5 bases, with 14 bases separating them. The CDR3 is 15 amino acids.

V usage is TRBV19 and J usage is TRBJ2-1, with D possibly being TRBD1 or TRBD2 (6 bases each). The germline V gene encodes CDR1 LNHDA and CDR2 SQIVND (reference sequence). V lost 2 bases, J lost 7 bases, and 15 bases lay in between. The CDR3 length is 15 residues. DNA of the CDR3: TGTGCCAGTAGTATAAACACAGGGAGGAGAAATGAGCAGTTCTTC. Protein product: CASSINTGRRNEQFF.

The chain has TRBV11-2 and TRBJ1-5, with a possible D match to TRBD1 (5 bases). CDR1 is SGHAT and CDR2 is FQNNGV in the germline V gene. The V gene lost 5 bases and the J gene lost 1 base, with 12 bases spanning the gap. The CDR3 consists of 15 residues. The CDR3 bases are TGTGCCAGCAGCCCAAGTTGGGGGAGCAATCAGCCCCAGCATTTT. Its protein product is CASSPSWGSNQPQHF. Full variable domain (missing parts from reference TRBV11-2 and TRBJ1-5): EAGVAQSPRYKIIEKRQSVAFWCNPISGHATLYWYQQILGQGPKLLIQFQNNGVVDDSQLPKDRFSAERLKGVDSTLKIQPAKLEDSAVYLCASSPSWGSNQPQHFGDGTRLSIL.

Here the CDR3 DNA reads TGTGCCATCAGTTCCGCAGGAACAAACACCGGGGAGCTGTTTTTT. This translates into CAISSAGTNTGELFF. The chain couples TRBV10-3 to TRBJ2-2; no clear D gene. The germline V and J ends were trimmed by 5 bases and 2 bases, with 12 bases remaining between them. This CDR3 comprises 15 residues. Germline CDR1 is ENHRY and CDR2 is SYGVKD.

V gene TRBV23-1 combines with J gene TRBJ2-1; TRBD1 aligns across 9 bases. TRBV23-1 is marked as an open reading frame, function uncertain. This CDR3 region has 17 residues. V lost 2 bases to trimming and J lost 6 bases; unmatched junction nucleotides: 11. CDR3 loop: CASSQRRDREGGNEQFF. The CDR3 coding sequence is TGCGCCAGCAGTCAACGACGGGACAGGGAAGGAGGCAATGAGCAGTTCTTC.